This T cell receptor (beta chain) was obtained from a study of post-analysis software for immune sequencing data. Whole-study context: The study covered relapsing-remitting, secondary progressive and progressive-relapsing courses of multiple sclerosis.

Study findings and constraints: TRBV5-6, TRBV5-1 and TRBV20-1 belonged to a set of about 5 TRBV segments that were more frequent in patients than controls.

The CDR3 has 15 amino acids. CDR1 is KGHDR and CDR2 is SFDVKD in the germline V gene. V shed 4 bases and J 4 bases; nucleotides not matched to a gene: 5. For this clonotype: Its antigen is still unknown.

Unique molecular identifiers were present in the TCR beta cDNA libraries. Input populations of roughly 0.85 to 11 million T cells gave rise to around 480,000 cDNA molecules. In TCRdb, the PCR reads were re-called with MiXCR into one record per CDR3 protein. Of approximately 770,000 distinct CDR3 sequences in the sample, more than 45% were seen once. The sequencing input was blood. The origin of this receptor is a girl aged 5-17 years with multiple sclerosis. The genes are TRBV24-1 and TRBJ1-4; TRBD1 matches 7 bases. CDR3 bases: TGTGCCACCAGTGAGTCGGGGGACAGTAATGAAAAACTGTTTTTT. It codes for CATSESGDSNEKLFF.